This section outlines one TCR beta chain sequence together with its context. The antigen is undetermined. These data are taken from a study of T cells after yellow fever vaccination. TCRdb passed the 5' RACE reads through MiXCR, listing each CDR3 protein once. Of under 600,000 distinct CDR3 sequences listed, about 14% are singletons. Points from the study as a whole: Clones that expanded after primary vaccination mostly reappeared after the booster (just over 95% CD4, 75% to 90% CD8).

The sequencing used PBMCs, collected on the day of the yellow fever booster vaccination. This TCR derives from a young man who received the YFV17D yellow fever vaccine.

CDR3 coding DNA: TGTGCCAGCAGCTTAGCTCTTTCCGTAGAAGTAGGAAACATTCAGTACTTC. Translation gives CASSLALSVEVGNIQYF. The genes are TRBV7-2 and TRBJ2-4; D unresolved. The V gene's germline CDR1 is SGHTA and CDR2 FQGNSA. V dropped 0 bases and J dropped 6 bases, with 18 bases sitting between them. CDR3 size: 17 residues. The whole variable domain, remainder taken from reference TRBV7-2 and TRBJ2-4, is GAGVSQSPSNKVTEKGKDVELRCDPISGHTALYWYRQSLGQGLEFLIYFQGNSAPDKSGLPSDRFSAERTGGSVSTLTIQRTQQEDSAVYLCASSLALSVEVGNIQYFGAGTRLSVL.